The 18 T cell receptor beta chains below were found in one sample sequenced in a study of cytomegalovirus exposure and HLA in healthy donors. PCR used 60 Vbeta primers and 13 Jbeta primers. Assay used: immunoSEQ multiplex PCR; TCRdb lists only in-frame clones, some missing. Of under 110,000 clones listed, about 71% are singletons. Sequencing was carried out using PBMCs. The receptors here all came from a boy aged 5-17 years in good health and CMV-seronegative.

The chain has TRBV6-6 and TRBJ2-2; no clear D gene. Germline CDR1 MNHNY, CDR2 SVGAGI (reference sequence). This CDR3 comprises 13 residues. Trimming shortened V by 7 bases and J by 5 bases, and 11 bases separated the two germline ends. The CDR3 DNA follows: TGTGCCAGCATGTACAGCAAGACCGGGGAGCTGTTTTTT. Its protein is CASMYSKTGELFF.

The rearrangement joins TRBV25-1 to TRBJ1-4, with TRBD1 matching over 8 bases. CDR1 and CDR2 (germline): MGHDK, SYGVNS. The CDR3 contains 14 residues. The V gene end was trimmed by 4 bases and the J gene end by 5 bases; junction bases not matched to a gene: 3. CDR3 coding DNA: TGTGCCAGCAGTGTGGACAGGGTCAATGAAAAACTGTTTTTT. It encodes CASSVDRVNEKLFF.

The CDR3 reads CASSYRGTDTQYF. For the CDR3, the DNA is TGTGCCAGCAGCTACAGGGGAACAGATACGCAGTATTTT. The J gene is TRBJ2-3, the V gene TRBV11-3, with 7 bases that match TRBD1. The CDR3 is 13 residues long. Unmatched junction bases numbered 1, after V lost 4 bases and J lost 3 bases. The germline CDR1 and CDR2 sequences are SGHNT and YENEEA.

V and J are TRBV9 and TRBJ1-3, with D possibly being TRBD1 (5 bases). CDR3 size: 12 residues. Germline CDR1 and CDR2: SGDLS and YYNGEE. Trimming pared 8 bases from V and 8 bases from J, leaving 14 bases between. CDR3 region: CASGADRDTIYF. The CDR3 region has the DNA TGTGCCAGTGGGGCAGATAGAGACACCATATATTTT.

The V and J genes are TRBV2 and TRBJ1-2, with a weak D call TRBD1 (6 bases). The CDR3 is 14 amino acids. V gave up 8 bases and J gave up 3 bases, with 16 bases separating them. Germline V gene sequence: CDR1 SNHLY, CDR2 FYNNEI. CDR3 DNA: TGTGCCAGCGCGGTCTTTGGGACATACTATGGCTACACCTTC. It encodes CASAVFGTYYGYTF.

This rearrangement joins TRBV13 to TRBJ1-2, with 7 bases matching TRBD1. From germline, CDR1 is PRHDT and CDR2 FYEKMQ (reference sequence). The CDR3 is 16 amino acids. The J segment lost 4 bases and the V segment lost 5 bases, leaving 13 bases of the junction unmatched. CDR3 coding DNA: TGTGCCAGCAGCGCGTCTACTAGGGGGCTTGGCTATGGCTACACCTTC. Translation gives CASSASTRGLGYGYTF.

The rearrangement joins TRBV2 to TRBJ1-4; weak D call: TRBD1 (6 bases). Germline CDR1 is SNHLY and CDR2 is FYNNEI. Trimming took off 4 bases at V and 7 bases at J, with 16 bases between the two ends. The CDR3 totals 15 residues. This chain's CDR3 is CASSGTGIGGEKLFF. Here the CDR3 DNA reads TGTGCCAGCAGTGGAACAGGGATTGGGGGTGAAAAACTGTTTTTT.

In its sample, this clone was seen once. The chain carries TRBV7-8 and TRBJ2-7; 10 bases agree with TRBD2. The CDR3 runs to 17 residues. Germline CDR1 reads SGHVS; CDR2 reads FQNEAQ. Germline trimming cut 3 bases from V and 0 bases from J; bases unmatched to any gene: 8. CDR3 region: CASSLGLATKASYEQYF. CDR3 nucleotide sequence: TGTGCCAGCAGCTTGGGACTAGCGACAAAAGCCTCCTACGAGCAGTACTTC.

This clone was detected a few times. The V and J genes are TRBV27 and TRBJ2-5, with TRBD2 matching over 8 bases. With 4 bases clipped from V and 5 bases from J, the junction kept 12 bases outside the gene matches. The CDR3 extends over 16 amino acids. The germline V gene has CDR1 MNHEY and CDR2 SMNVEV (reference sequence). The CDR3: CASSSYDSGMGETQYF. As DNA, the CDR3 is TGTGCCAGCAGTTCCTACGATAGCGGGATGGGGGAGACCCAGTACTTC.

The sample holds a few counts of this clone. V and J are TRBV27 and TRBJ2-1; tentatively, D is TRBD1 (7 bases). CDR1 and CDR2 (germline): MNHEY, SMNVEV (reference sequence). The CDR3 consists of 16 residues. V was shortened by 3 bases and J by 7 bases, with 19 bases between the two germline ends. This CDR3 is CASSLLQGRSRNEQFF. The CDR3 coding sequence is TGTGCCAGCAGTTTGTTACAGGGGAGGAGTAGGAATGAGCAGTTCTTC.

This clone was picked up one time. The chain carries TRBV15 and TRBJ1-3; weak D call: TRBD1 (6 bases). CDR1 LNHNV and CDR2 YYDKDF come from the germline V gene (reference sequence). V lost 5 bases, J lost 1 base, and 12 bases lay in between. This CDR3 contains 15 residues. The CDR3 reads CATSSGTSSGNTIYF. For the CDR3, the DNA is TGTGCCACCAGCTCCGGGACATCATCTGGAAACACCATATATTTT.

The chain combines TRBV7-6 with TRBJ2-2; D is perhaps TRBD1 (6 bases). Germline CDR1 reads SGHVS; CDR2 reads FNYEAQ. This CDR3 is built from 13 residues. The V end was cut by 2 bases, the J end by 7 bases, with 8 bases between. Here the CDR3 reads CASSLSRGGELFF. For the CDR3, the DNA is TGTGCCAGCAGCTTATCCAGGGGCGGGGAGCTGTTTTTT.

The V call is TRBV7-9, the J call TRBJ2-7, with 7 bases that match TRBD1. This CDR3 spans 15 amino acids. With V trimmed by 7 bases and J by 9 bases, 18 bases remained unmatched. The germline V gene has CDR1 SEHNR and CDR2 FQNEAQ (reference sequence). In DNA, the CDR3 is TGTGCCAGCACCACGACCGGGACAGCATTACGAGTGCAGTACTTC. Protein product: CASTTTGTALRVQYF. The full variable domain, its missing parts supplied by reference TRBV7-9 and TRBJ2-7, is DTGVSQNPRHKITKRGQNVTFRCDPISEHNRLYWYRQTLGQGPEFLTYFQNEAQLEKSRLLSDRFSAERPKGSFSTLEIQRTEQGDSAMYLCASTTTGTALRVQYFGPGTRLTVT.

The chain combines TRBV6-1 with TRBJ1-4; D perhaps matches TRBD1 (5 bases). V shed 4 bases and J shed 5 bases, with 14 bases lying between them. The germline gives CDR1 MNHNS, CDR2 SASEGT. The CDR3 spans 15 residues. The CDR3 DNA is TGTGCCAGCAGTGTAGGACACCAGCTCAATGAAAAACTGTTTTTT. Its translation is CASSVGHQLNEKLFF.

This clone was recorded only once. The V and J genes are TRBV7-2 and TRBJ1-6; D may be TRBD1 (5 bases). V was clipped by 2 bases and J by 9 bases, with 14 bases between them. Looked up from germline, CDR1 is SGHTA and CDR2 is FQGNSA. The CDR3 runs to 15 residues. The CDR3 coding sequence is TGTGCCAGCAGCTTATCATCAGGGTTGGCTTCACCCCTCCACTTT. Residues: CASSLSSGLASPLHF.

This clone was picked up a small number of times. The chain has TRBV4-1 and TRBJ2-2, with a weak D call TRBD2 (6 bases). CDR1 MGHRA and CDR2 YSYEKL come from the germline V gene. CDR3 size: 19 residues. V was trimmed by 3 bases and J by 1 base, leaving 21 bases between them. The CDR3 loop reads CASSQSRLARSWNTGELFF. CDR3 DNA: TGCGCCAGCAGCCAGAGTCGTCTAGCGCGATCCTGGAACACCGGGGAGCTGTTTTTT.

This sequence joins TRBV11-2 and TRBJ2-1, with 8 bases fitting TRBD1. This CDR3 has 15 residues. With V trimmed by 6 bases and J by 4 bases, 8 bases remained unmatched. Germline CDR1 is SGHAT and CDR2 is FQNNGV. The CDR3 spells CASRTAGGGYNEQFF. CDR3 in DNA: TGTGCCAGCAGAACAGCAGGGGGCGGGTACAATGAGCAGTTCTTC.

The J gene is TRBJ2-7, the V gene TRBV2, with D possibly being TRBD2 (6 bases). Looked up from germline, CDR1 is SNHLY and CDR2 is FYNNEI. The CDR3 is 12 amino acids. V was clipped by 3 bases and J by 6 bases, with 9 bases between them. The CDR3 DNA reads TGTGCCAGCAGTGACCCGCGGGGCGAGCAGTACTTC. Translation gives CASSDPRGEQYF.